This T cell receptor (beta chain) was observed in a study of T cell responses to AZD1222 COVID-19 vaccine. Findings of the study overall: Baseline testing showed seropositivity in only a handful of AZD1222 recipients.

This CDR3 is 15 amino acids long. J lost 5 bases, V lost 4 bases, and 3 bases had no gene match. Germline CDR1 is LGHNA and CDR2 is YNFKEQ. Sequenced by immunoSEQ multiplex PCR; TCRdb stores in-frame clones only, minus some. The sample lists approximately 120,000 clones, 65% to 90% seen once, with about a quarter in the top ten. About this clone itself: Antigen specificity is unknown.

The TCR sequence derives from an adult who received the AZD1222 COVID-19 vaccine. This sequence joins TRBV4-2 and TRBJ1-6; TRBD1 aligns across 9 bases. This sample comprised peripheral blood, obtained 28 days after the second AZD1222 dose. The CDR3: CASSRWTGDNSPLHF. CDR3 nucleotides: TGTGCCAGCAGCCGCTGGACAGGGGATAATTCACCCCTCCACTTT.